These 9 T cell receptor beta chains share one sample of origin, sequenced in a study of siplizumab effects on memory and regulatory T cells. TCRdb keeps only in-frame clones here, not all; method: immunoSEQ multiplex PCR. The sample has 70,000 to 90,000 clones, just under 90% seen once. What was sequenced was CD4+ T cells sorted from blood. The receptors were sampled from a human donor in good health.

The chain couples TRBV20-1 to TRBJ2-5; D is uncertain. The CDR3 sequence is 11 residues long. Looked up from germline, CDR1 is DFQATT and CDR2 is SNEGSKA (reference sequence). The CDR3 loop reads CRNGRQETQYF. CDR3 nucleotide sequence: TGCAGGAACGGAAGGCAAGAGACCCAGTACTTC.

The CDR3 reads CASTTGVNTEAFF. DNA of the CDR3: TGTGCCAGCACTACAGGGGTGAACACTGAAGCTTTCTTT. The chain links TRBV18 to TRBJ1-1, with 7 bases lining up with TRBD1. The CDR3 runs to 13 residues. Trimming removed 8 bases from V and 0 bases from J; junction bases left unmatched: 3. Germline CDR1 reads KGHSH; CDR2 reads LQKENI. Complete variable domain (other parts from reference TRBV18 and TRBJ1-1): NAGVMQNPRHLVRRRGQEARLRCSPMKGHSHVYWYRQLPEEGLKFMVYLQKENIIDESGMPKERFSAEFPKEGPSILRIQQVVRGDSAAYFCASTTGVNTEAFFGQGTRLTVV.

CDR3 amino acids: CSAVGGSFSTDTQYF. The CDR3 coding sequence is TGCAGCGCTGTCGGGGGAAGTTTTAGCACAGATACGCAGTATTTT. The chain couples TRBV29-1 to TRBJ2-3; D possibly corresponds to TRBD2 (6 bases). The CDR3 is made up of 15 amino acids. The V gene lost 7 bases and the J gene lost 0 bases, with 17 bases spanning the gap. Germline values: CDR1 SQVTM, CDR2 ANQGSEA.

The chain carries TRBV11-1 and TRBJ2-1; 11 nucleotides line up with TRBD1. CDR3 length: 17 amino acids. Germline V CDR1 and CDR2: SGHAT, FQDESV (reference sequence). Germline trimming cut 4 bases from V and 4 bases from J; bases unmatched to any gene: 9. The CDR3 DNA reads TGTGCCAGCAGCTCACAAGGGACAGGGGGTCGATACAATGAGCAGTTCTTC. It translates to CASSSQGTGGRYNEQFF.

The J gene is TRBJ2-3, the V gene TRBV2; D call uncertain. The V gene lost 1 base and the J gene lost 3 bases, with 17 bases spanning the gap. This CDR3 contains 17 residues. Germline V gene data show CDR1 as SNHLY and CDR2 as FYNNEI. In nucleotides, the CDR3 is TGTGCCAGCAGTGAAGTGTACGTAAGTCTCGGGACAGATACGCAGTATTTT. It translates to CASSEVYVSLGTDTQYF.

The rearrangement joins TRBV30 to TRBJ2-7; a weak D match, TRBD2 (5 bases). The CDR3 is 11 residues long. The V gene lost 1 base and the J gene lost 4 bases, with 5 bases spanning the gap. The germline CDR1 and CDR2 sequences are GTSNPN and SVGIG (reference sequence). Written as DNA, the CDR3 is TGTGCCTGGAGTGGGAGGTACGAGCAGTACTTC. Translating gives CAWSGRYEQYF.

The rearrangement joins TRBV9 to TRBJ1-2; D is possibly TRBD1 (5 bases). The CDR3 is made up of 14 amino acids. The germline CDR1 and CDR2 sequences are SGDLS and YYNGEE. Trimming shortened V by 0 bases and J by 4 bases, and 10 bases separated the two germline ends. CDR3 DNA sequence: TGTGCCAGCAGCGTAGCCTGGGACTCCTATGGCTACACCTTC. Protein sequence: CASSVAWDSYGYTF.

This chain connects TRBV5-1 to TRBJ2-1, with 7 bases identical to TRBD1. The trim removed 5 bases at V and 5 bases at J, leaving 4 bases unmatched. The CDR3 runs to 13 residues. The germline V gene has CDR1 SGHRS and CDR2 YFSETQ. CDR3 nucleotide sequence: TGCGCCAGCAGTGACAGGGTGGACAATGAGCAGTTCTTC. Protein: CASSDRVDNEQFF.

V and J are TRBV6-4 and TRBJ2-1; maybe TRBD2 (6 bases). From germline, CDR1 is MRHNA and CDR2 SNTAGT. The CDR3 extends over 14 amino acids. Trimming left V 8 bases short and J 6 bases short, with 17 bases between. CDR3 DNA sequence: TGTGCCAGCTCTCTTAGCGGTAACCTCAATGAGCAGTTCTTC. It encodes CASSLSGNLNEQFF.